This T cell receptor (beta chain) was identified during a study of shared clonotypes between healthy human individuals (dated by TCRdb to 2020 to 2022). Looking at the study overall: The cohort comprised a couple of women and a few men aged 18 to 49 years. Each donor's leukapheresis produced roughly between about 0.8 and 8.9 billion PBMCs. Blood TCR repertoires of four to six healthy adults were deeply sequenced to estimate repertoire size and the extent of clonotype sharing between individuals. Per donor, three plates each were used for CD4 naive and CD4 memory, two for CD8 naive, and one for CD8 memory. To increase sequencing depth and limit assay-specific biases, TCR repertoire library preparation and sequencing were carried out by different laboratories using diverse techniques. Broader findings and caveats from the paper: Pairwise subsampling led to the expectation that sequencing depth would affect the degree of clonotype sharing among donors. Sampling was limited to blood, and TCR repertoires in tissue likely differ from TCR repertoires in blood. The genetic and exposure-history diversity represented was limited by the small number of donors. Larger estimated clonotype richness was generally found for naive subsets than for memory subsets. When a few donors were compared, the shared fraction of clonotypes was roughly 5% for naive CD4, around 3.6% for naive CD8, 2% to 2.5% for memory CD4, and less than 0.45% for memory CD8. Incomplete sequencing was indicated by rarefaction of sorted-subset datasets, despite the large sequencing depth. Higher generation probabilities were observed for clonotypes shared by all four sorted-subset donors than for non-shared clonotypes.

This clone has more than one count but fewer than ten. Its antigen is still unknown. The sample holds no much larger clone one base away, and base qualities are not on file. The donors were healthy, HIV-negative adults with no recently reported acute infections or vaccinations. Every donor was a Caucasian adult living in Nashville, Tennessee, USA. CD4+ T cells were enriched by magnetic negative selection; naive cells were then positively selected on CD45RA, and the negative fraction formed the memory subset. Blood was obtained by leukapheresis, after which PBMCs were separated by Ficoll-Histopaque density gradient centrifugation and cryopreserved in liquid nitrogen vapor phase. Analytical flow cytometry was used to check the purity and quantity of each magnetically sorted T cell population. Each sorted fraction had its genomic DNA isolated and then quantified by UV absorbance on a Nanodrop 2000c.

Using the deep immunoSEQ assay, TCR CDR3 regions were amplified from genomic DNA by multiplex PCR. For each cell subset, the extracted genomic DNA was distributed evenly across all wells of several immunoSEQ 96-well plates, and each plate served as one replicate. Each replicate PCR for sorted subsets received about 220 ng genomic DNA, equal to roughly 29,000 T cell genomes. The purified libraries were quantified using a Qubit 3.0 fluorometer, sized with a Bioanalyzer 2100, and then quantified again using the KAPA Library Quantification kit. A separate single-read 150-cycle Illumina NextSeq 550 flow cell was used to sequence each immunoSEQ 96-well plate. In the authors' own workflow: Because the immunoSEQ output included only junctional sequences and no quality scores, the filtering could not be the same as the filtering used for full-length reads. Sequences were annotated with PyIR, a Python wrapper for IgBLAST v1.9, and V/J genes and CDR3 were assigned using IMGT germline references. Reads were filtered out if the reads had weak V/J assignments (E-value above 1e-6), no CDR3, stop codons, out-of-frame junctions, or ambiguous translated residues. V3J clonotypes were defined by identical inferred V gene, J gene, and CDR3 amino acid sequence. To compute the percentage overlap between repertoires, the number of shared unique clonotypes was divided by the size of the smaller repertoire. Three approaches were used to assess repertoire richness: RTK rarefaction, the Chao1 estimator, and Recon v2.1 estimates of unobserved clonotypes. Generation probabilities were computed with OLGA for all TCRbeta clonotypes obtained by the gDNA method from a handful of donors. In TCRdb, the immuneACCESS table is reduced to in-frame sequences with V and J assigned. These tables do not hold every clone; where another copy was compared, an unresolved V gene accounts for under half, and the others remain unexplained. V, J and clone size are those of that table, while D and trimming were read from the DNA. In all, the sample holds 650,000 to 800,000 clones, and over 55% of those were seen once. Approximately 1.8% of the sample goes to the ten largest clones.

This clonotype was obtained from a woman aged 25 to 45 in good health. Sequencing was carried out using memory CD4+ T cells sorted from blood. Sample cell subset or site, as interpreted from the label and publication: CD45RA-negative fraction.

DNA sequence: TGTGCCAGTCAAAGGGTAGTAACTGCGGATACGCAGTATTTT. Its protein is CASQRVVTADTQYF. The chain was built from TRBV7-9 and TRBJ2-3; confidence is insufficient to name the D gene. The CDR3 holds 14 amino acids from the cysteine to the phenylalanine. Only the CDR3 region is kept as DNA, spanning 42 bases read in frame from base 1. CDR1 SEHNR and CDR2 FQNEAQ were looked up in the germline V gene (reference sequence). V is reduced by 9 bases and J by 6 bases, leaving a spacing of 19 bases between them.